The 21 T cell receptor beta chains in this list originate from one sample, sequenced in a study of control samples from healthy donors and cancer patients. Sequencing was performed with immunoSEQ multiplex PCR; in TCRdb, only in-frame clones are kept and a portion is missing. Counted here are 180,000 or so clones, roughly 91% occurring once; the ten biggest clones make up about 1.6%. The sequenced sample was blood. These receptor sequences come from a woman in her thirties in good health.

The rearrangement links TRBV2 to TRBJ2-1; 8 bases agree with TRBD1. The V segment lost 2 bases and the J segment 7 bases; nucleotides outside the gene matches: 4. Germline-derived CDR1 and CDR2 are SNHLY and FYNNEI. This CDR3 contains 14 residues. The CDR3 protein is CASSESRGRNEQFF. The CDR3 bases are TGTGCCAGCAGTGAATCCAGGGGGCGGAATGAGCAGTTCTTC. Together with reference TRBV2 and TRBJ2-1, the CDR3 gives the full variable domain: EPEVTQTPSHQVTQMGQEVILRCVPISNHLYFYWYRQILGQKVEFLVSFYNNEISEKSEIFDDQFSVERPDGSNFTLKIRSTKLEDSAMYFCASSESRGRNEQFFGPGTRLTVL.

The rearrangement uses TRBV4-2 and TRBJ1-2; D uncertain. The CDR3 spans 15 residues. V was trimmed by 0 bases and J by 0 bases, leaving 8 bases between them. From germline, CDR1 is LGHNA and CDR2 YNFKEQ. CDR3 loop: CASSQEGISNYGYTF. CDR3 coding DNA: TGTGCCAGCAGCCAAGAGGGGATCTCTAACTATGGCTACACCTTC.

This chain joins TRBV6-5 and TRBJ1-3, with no clear D. This CDR3 has 15 amino acids. Trimming took 6 bases from V and 0 from J, leaving 12 bases between them. Germline CDR1 MNHEY, CDR2 SVGAGI. DNA for the CDR3: TGTGCCAGCAGAGTGGTGGAGGACTCTGGAAACACCATATATTTT. It yields the protein CASRVVEDSGNTIYF.

The V call is TRBV18, the J call TRBJ2-3; 11 bases align to TRBD2. V gave up 4 bases and J gave up 0 bases; unmatched junction bases: 3. The length of the CDR3 is 16 residues. CDR1 KGHSH and CDR2 LQKENI come from the germline V gene. The CDR3 here is CASSLRTSGSTDTQYF. In DNA, the CDR3 is TGTGCCAGCTCACTCCGGACTAGCGGGAGCACAGATACGCAGTATTTT. The full variable domain, completed using reference TRBV18 and TRBJ2-3, is NAGVMQNPRHLVRRRGQEARLRCSPMKGHSHVYWYRQLPEEGLKFMVYLQKENIIDESGMPKERFSAEFPKEGPSILRIQQVVRGDSAAYFCASSLRTSGSTDTQYFGPGTRLTVL.

The chain links TRBV19 to TRBJ1-2, with 8 bases fitting TRBD1. J gave up 1 base and V 4 bases, and 2 bases lay outside the gene matches. From germline, CDR1 is LNHDA and CDR2 SQIVND (reference sequence). This CDR3 region has 14 residues. In DNA form, the CDR3 reads TGTGCCAGTAGTAAGGGACAGGATAACTATGGCTACACCTTC. Its translation is CASSKGQDNYGYTF.

This clone was found once. This chain links TRBV28 with TRBJ1-5, with 9 nucleotides matching TRBD1. The length of the CDR3 is 14 residues. The V and J ends lost 6 bases and 0 bases, in that order; junction bases with no gene match: 0. Germline V gene data show CDR1 as MDHEN and CDR2 as SYDVKM. CDR3 sequence: CASRDRGSNQPQHF. The CDR3 DNA sequence: TGTGCCAGCAGGGACAGGGGTAGCAATCAGCCCCAGCATTTT.

The chain carries TRBV23-1 and TRBJ1-6; the D gene is possibly TRBD1 (5 bases). Being an ORF, TRBV23-1 has a function that is uncertain. This CDR3 region has 18 residues. V lost 0 bases, J lost 0 bases, and 12 bases lay in between. The chain's CDR3 is CASSQSLQVSSYNSPLHF. For the CDR3, the DNA is TGCGCCAGCAGTCAATCGTTACAGGTGAGCTCCTATAATTCACCCCTCCACTTT.

This chain uses TRBV6-2 or TRBV6-3 with TRBJ2-7; 8 bases agree with TRBD1. Germline V gene sequence: CDR1 MNHEY, CDR2 SVGEGT. J gave up 6 bases and V 3 bases, and 4 bases lay outside the gene matches. The length of the CDR3 is 13 residues. CDR3 sequence reads: CASSYDRGGEQYF. DNA for the CDR3: TGTGCCAGCAGTTATGACAGGGGCGGCGAGCAGTACTTC.

This chain uses TRBV6-1 with TRBJ2-5; 11 nucleotides agree with TRBD2. Germline values: CDR1 MNHNS, CDR2 SASEGT. The CDR3 totals 16 residues. Trimming took 3 bases from V and 1 from J; bases not matched to a gene: 4. The CDR3 sequence: CASSEGLAEPQETQYF. CDR3 sequence (DNA): TGTGCCAGCAGTGAGGGACTAGCGGAGCCCCAAGAGACCCAGTACTTC.

CDR3 bases: TGTGCCAGCAGCCAAGGGACAGAGTCTTCACCCCTCCACTTT. It encodes CASSQGTESSPLHF. The genes are TRBV3-1 (or the pseudogene TRBV3-2) and TRBJ1-6; perhaps TRBD1 as D (6 bases). This CDR3 has 14 amino acids. The ends were cut back, 1 base at V and 9 bases at J, with 10 bases in the middle. The germline gives CDR1 LGHDT, CDR2 YNNKEL (reference sequence).

As for this clone: This sample also contains other DNA sequences that code for the same CDR3. CDR3 loop: CASSLAGGSEQFF. CDR3 nucleotide sequence: TGTGCCAGCAGCTTAGCAGGGGGGAGTGAGCAGTTCTTC. The chain recombines TRBV7-9 with TRBJ2-1; D tentatively reads TRBD1 or TRBD2 (6 bases each). The CDR3 has 13 residues. Germline CDR1 and CDR2: SEHNR and FQNEAQ (reference sequence). V was shortened by 0 bases and J by 9 bases, with 9 bases between the two germline ends.

This chain joins TRBV18 and TRBJ2-1, with TRBD2 matching 7 bases. The junction had 14 bases not matched to a gene; V was cut back by 5 bases and J by 7 bases. CDR3 size: 16 residues. The germline CDR1 and CDR2 sequences are KGHSH and LQKENI. CDR3 sequence reads: CASSTRLALTQNEQFF. DNA for the CDR3: TGTGCCAGCTCAACCCGACTAGCCCTGACCCAAAATGAGCAGTTCTTC. The entire variable domain, with the rest obtained from reference TRBV18 and TRBJ2-1, is as follows: NAGVMQNPRHLVRRRGQEARLRCSPMKGHSHVYWYRQLPEEGLKFMVYLQKENIIDESGMPKERFSAEFPKEGPSILRIQQVVRGDSAAYFCASSTRLALTQNEQFFGPGTRLTVL.

The CDR3 sequence: CASGNTEAFF. The CDR3 bases are TGTGCCAGCGGGAACACTGAAGCTTTCTTT. The gene calls are TRBV12-3 or TRBV12-4 and TRBJ1-1; D is ambiguous. Trimming stripped 8 bases from V and 1 base from J, with 2 bases between. The CDR3 length is 10 residues.

This chain uses TRBV14 with TRBJ1-1; TRBD1 agrees at 7 bases. CDR1 is SGHDN and CDR2 is FVKESK in the germline V gene. The CDR3 is 14 residues long. V shed 1 base, J shed 6 bases, and the junction held 5 bases outside the gene matches. The CDR3 coding sequence is TGTGCCAGCAGCCAAGGACAGGGCGGAGCTGAAGCTTTCTTT. This translates into CASSQGQGGAEAFF. The full variable domain, in which reference TRBV14 and TRBJ1-1 provide the parts outside the CDR3, is EAGVTQFPSHSVIEKGQTVTLRCDPISGHDNLYWYRRVMGKEIKFLLHFVKESKQDESGMPNNRFLAERTGGTYSTLKVQPAELEDSGVYFCASSQGQGGAEAFFGQGTRLTVV.

The CDR3 sequence is CASRESYEQYF. CDR3 nucleotide sequence: TGTGCCAGCAGGGAATCCTACGAGCAGTACTTC. The J gene is TRBJ2-7, the V gene TRBV2; no clear D. Between the trimmed V and J ends, which lost 6 bases and 1 base, there was a span of 4 bases. The V gene's germline CDR1 is SNHLY and CDR2 FYNNEI. The CDR3 has 11 residues.

The rearrangement uses TRBV6-6 and TRBJ1-6; the match to TRBD1 covers 10 bases. V was pared by 2 bases and J by 8 bases, with 3 bases of the junction left unmatched. The CDR3 has 15 amino acids. Germline CDR1 and CDR2: MNHNY and SVGAGI (reference sequence). This chain's CDR3 is CASSYRTGGHSPLHF. The CDR3 coding sequence is TGTGCCAGCAGTTACCGGACAGGGGGGCATTCACCCCTCCACTTT.

This chain connects TRBV6-2 or TRBV6-3 to TRBJ2-7; TRBD1 aligns across 11 bases. This CDR3 spans 14 amino acids. Germline V gene data show CDR1 as MNHEY and CDR2 as SVGEGT. The trim removed 5 bases at V and 3 bases at J, leaving 3 bases unmatched. In nucleotides, the CDR3 is TGTGCCAGCAGTGCCGGGACAGGGGGCTACGAGCAGTACTTC. Protein product: CASSAGTGGYEQYF.

The chain has TRBV6-5 and TRBJ1-6; a weak D match, TRBD1 (5 bases). This CDR3 contains 16 residues. The V gene's germline CDR1 is MNHEY and CDR2 SVGAGI. Trimming shortened V by 0 bases and J by 8 bases, and 14 bases separated the two germline ends. CDR3 loop: CASSYSVGGGDSPLHF. The CDR3 bases are TGTGCCAGCAGTTACTCGGTGGGGGGAGGGGATTCACCCCTCCACTTT.

The rearrangement joins TRBV28 to TRBJ1-2, with D perhaps matching TRBD1 (6 bases). Trimming removed 7 bases from V and 4 bases from J, with 13 bases in between. The CDR3 runs 13 residues. The germline CDR1 and CDR2 sequences are MDHEN and SYDVKM. This CDR3 is CASTIDRTYGYTF. CDR3 in DNA: TGTGCCAGCACCATAGACAGGACCTATGGCTACACCTTC.

The chain couples TRBV7-9 to TRBJ1-4, with 9 bases aligning to TRBD1. CDR3 length: 17 residues. Germline loops: CDR1 SEHNR, CDR2 FQNEAQ (reference sequence). V dropped 5 bases and J dropped 0; count of bases not matched to a gene: 7. The CDR3 DNA reads TGTGCCAGCAGCCCCCCGGGACAGGGTTCAACTAATGAAAAACTGTTTTTT. It yields the protein CASSPPGQGSTNEKLFF.

The rearrangement uses TRBV12-3 or TRBV12-4 and TRBJ1-2; 10 bases align to TRBD1. The length of the CDR3 is 13 residues. Trimming took 3 bases from V and 7 from J; bases not matched to a gene: 2. The CDR3 nucleotides are TGTGCCAGCAGTTTTAGGGACAGGGGTGGCTACACCTTC. Translated, it gives CASSFRDRGGYTF.